The sequence of this T cell receptor (beta chain) was determined in a study of CD8 T cells in Susac syndrome. Comments on this clonotype: The antigen remains unidentified.

Overall study results and limits: Total CD8+ repertoires held roughly 16 Susac-specific public clones, while CD8+ TEMRA repertoires held several. TCR sequencing and HLA analysis covered a relatively small number of individuals.

Per the germline V gene, CDR1 is SGDLS and CDR2 is YYNGEE. This CDR3 is 17 amino acids long. The ends were cut back, 3 bases at V and 3 bases at J, with 20 bases in the middle. Reverse transcription of roughly 0.5 to 1 ug RNA was carried out with random hexamers. Amplification of TCR beta CDR3 across 54 Vbeta and 13 Jbeta was performed with immunoSEQ multiplex PCR. A single record per CDR3 protein comes from TCRdb applying MiXCR to the immunoSEQ multiplex PCR reads. The sample records under 110,000 distinct CDR3 sequences, around 94% being singletons. TEMRA cells were FACS-enriched, with CD8+ and CD4+ T cells isolated negatively.

The sequencing sample was made of CD8+ T cells from PBMCs. The clonotype originates from a human donor with Susac syndrome. This sequence joins TRBV9 and TRBJ2-3, with D perhaps TRBD1 or TRBD2 (6 bases each). CDR3 nucleotide sequence: TGTGCCAGCAGCGACCCCTCCCGGGGGACACAGACAGATACGCAGTATTTT. Protein sequence: CASSDPSRGTQTDTQYF.